These T cell receptor beta chains were read from a single sample in a study of cytomegalovirus exposure and HLA in healthy donors. Clones were read by immunoSEQ multiplex PCR, and TCRdb kept only the in-frame ones, dropping some. The repertoire holds roughly 72,000 clones, almost 80% seen once, with under 25% in the top ten. The material sequenced was PBMCs. These receptors all stem from a woman aged 35 to 49 in good health and CMV-seropositive. Each CDR3 is given without its conserved first and last residue. Fields, in order: J gene, V gene, CDR3 protein.

TRBJ1-1	TRBV5-1	ASSLAGTDKGRTEAF
TRBJ2-5	TRBV9	ASSVGTSGGLYQETQY
TRBJ1-4	TRBV19	ASSIGQDAEKLF
TRBJ2-1	TRBV27	ASSAPSLSINEQF
TRBJ2-6	TRBV5-1	ASSLTAGANVLT
TRBJ2-2	TRBV30	AWSPLDRVDTGELF
TRBJ2-2	TRBV19	ASSIVQNTGELF
TRBJ1-2	TRBV10-3	AISEARQGMGLNGYT
TRBJ1-1	TRBV2	ASSESRDNTEAF
TRBJ2-5	TRBV7-3	ASSLISGRETQY
TRBJ2-2	TRBV30	AWRQGGTGELF
TRBJ1-1	TRBV27	ACNPEPGDDTEAF
TRBJ2-7	TRBV30	AWRRQVIGYEQY
TRBJ2-3	TRBV9	ASSPTTSGFTDTQY
TRBJ1-2	TRBV5-6	ASSPTGGNYGYT
TRBJ2-7	TRBV7-8	ASSLRDRDHEQY
TRBJ2-7	TRBV5-4	ASSSPAYEQY
TRBJ1-1	TRBV7-3	ASSLTWSSEAF
TRBJ2-7	TRBV15	ATSRGGVGRLSYEQY
TRBJ1-1	TRBV2	ASRSPRLGMNTEAF
TRBJ1-3	TRBV11-2	ASSLAVAVGSGNTIY
TRBJ2-3	TRBV7-7	ASSPGTDTDTQY
TRBJ2-1	TRBV9	ASSPLPGLTNEQF
TRBJ2-4	TRBV7-9	ASSLTGGPAKNIQY
TRBJ1-3	TRBV14	ASSQGGTGYPGNTIY
TRBJ1-5	TRBV7-8	ASSLLYRFSGQENQPQH
TRBJ1-2	TRBV28	ASSLAQGNYGYT
TRBJ2-3	TRBV6-4	ASSDEGGTTDTQY
TRBJ1-5	TRBV6-1	ASSGQYNQPQH
TRBJ1-5	TRBV4-1	ASSQESILGASNQPQH
TRBJ2-1	TRBV5-1	ASSRGNYNEQF
TRBJ2-1	TRBV13	ASSSRDRGRIEQF